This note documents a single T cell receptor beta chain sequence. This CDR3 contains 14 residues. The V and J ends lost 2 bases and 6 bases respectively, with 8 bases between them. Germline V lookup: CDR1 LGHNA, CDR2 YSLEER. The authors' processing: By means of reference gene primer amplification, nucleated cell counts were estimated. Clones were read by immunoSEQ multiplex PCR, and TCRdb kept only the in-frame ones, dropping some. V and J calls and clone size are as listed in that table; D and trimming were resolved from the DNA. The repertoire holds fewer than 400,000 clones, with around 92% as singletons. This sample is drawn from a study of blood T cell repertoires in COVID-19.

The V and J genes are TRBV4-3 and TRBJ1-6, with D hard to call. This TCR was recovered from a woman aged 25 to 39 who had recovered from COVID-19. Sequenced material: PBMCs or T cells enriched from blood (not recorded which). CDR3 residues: CASSQFQVNSPLHF. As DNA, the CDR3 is TGCGCCAGCAGCCAATTTCAGGTTAATTCACCCCTCCACTTT.